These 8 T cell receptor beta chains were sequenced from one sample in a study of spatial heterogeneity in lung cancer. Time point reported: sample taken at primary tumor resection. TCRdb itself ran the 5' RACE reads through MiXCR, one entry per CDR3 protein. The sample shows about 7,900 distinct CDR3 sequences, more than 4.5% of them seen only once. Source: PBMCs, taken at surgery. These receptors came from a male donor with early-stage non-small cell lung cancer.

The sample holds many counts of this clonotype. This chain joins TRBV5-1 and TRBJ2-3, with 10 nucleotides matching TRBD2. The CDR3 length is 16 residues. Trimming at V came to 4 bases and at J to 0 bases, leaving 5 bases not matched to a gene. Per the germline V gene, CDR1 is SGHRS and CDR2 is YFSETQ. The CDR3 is CASSPSGRPSTDTQYF. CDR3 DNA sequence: TGCGCCAGCAGCCCTAGCGGGAGACCTAGCACAGATACGCAGTATTTT.

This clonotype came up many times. The CDR3 DNA sequence: TGTGCCAGCAGGGCGGGGAAGAGCTCTGGGGCCAACGTCCTGACTTTC. This encodes CASRAGKSSGANVLTF. This chain links TRBV2 with TRBJ2-6; D is possibly TRBD2 (6 bases). Looked up from germline, CDR1 is SNHLY and CDR2 is FYNNEI. The CDR3 is 16 amino acids. The ends were cut back, 6 bases at V and 0 bases at J, with 12 bases in the middle.

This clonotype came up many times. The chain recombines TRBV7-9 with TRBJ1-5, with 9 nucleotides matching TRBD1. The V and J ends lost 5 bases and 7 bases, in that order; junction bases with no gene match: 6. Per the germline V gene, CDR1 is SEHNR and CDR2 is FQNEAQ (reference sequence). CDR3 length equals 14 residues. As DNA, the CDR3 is TGTGCCAGCAGCATGGGACAGGGAGGCCAGCCCCAGCATTTT. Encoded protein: CASSMGQGGQPQHF.

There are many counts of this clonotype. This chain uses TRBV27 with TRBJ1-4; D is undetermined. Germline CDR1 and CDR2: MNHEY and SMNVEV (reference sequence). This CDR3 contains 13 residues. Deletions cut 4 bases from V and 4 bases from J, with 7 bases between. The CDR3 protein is CASSSRINEKLFF. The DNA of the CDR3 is TGTGCCAGCAGTTCAAGGATTAATGAAAAACTGTTTTTT. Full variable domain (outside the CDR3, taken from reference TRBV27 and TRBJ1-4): EAQVTQNPRYLITVTGKKLTVTCSQNMNHEYMSWYRQDPGLGLRQIYYSMNVEVTDKGDVPEGYKVSRKEKRNFPLILESPSPNQTSLYFCASSSRINEKLFFGSGTQLSVL.

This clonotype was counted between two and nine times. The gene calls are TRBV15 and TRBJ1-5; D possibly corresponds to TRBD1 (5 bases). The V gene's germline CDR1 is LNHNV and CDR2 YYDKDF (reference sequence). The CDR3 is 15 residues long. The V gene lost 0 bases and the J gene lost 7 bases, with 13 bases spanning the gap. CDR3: CATSRDRGISQPQHF. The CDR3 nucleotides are TGTGCCACCAGCAGAGATCGGGGGATATCCCAGCCCCAGCATTTT.

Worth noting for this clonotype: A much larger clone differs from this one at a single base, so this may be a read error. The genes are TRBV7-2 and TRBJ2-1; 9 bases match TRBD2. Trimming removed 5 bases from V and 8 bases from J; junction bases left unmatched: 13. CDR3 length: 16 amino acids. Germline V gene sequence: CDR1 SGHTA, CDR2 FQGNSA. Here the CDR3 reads CASSPSGELAGYEQFF. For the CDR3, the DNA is TGTGCCAGCAGCCCATCTGGGGAACTAGCGGGCTATGAGCAGTTCTTC.

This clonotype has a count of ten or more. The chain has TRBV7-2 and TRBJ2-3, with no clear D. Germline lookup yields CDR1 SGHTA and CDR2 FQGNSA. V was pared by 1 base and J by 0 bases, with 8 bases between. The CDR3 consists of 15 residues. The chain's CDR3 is CASSLGRPSTDTQYF. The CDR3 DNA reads TGTGCCAGCAGCTTAGGGCGGCCGAGCACAGATACGCAGTATTTT.

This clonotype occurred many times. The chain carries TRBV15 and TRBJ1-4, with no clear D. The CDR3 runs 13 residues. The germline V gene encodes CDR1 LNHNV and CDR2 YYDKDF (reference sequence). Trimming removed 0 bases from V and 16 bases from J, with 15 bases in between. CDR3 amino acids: CATSRDRDGKAFF. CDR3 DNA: TGTGCCACCAGCAGAGATCGAGACGGAAAGGCGTTTTTT. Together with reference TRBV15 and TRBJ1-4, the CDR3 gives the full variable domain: DAMVIQNPRYQVTQFGKPVTLSCSQTLNHNVMYWYQQKSSQAPKLLFHYYDKDFNNEADTPDNFQSRRPNTSFCFLDIRSPGLGDTAMYLCATSRDRDGKAFFGSGTQLSVL.